A selection of T cell receptor beta chains follows, all from one sample in a study of control samples from healthy donors and cancer patients. The data were produced by immunoSEQ multiplex PCR, yet TCRdb's version contains in-frame clones alone and is incomplete. The sample consists of around 110,000 clones, around 89% of them appearing once. The material sequenced was PBMCs. The receptors come from a woman aged 45 to 65 with colorectal cancer. The CDR3 runs from the conserved cysteine through the conserved F or W. A D gene is named only where the DNA matches it firmly. The size of a clone is reported for some rows only, either as once, few or many, or as a class for expanded clones.

clone size	D gene	V gene	J gene	CDR3 protein	CDR3 DNA
NA	TRBD2	TRBV29-1	TRBJ2-3	CSVGLAGYTDTQYF	TGCAGCGTCGGACTAGCGGGGTATACAGATACGCAGTATTTT
NA	NA	TRBV11-3	TRBJ1-3	CASSRAPGNTIYF	TGTGCCAGCAGCCGGGCCCCTGGAAACACCATATATTTT
NA	TRBD2	TRBV9	TRBJ2-1	CASSAPRGGSVSEQFF	TGTGCCAGCAGCGCTCCGAGGGGCGGGAGTGTGAGTGAGCAGTTCTTC
NA	NA	TRBV20-1	TRBJ2-3	CSARADTQYF	TGCAGTGCTAGGGCAGATACGCAGTATTTT
NA	TRBD1	TRBV7-2	TRBJ1-6	CASSSQGRGNNSPLHF	TGTGCCAGCAGCTCACAGGGCAGGGGGAATAATTCACCCCTCCACTTT
NA	TRBD2	TRBV10-1	TRBJ2-1	CASLRREAINEQFF	TGCGCCAGCCTGAGGCGGGAGGCGATTAATGAGCAGTTCTTC
NA	NA	TRBV7-3	TRBJ2-5	CASSLGLDYSGMYF	TGTGCCAGCAGCTTAGGGTTGGATTACAGCGGAATGTACTTC
NA	NA	TRBV6-6	TRBJ2-5	CASSLRPLAQSRDKETQYF	TGTGCCAGCAGTCTACGTCCCCTCGCCCAATCCCGGGATAAAGAGACCCAGTACTTC
NA	NA	TRBV6-2/TRBV6-3	TRBJ1-1	CASSPVPGRKNTEAFF	TGTGCCAGCAGCCCCGTGCCGGGGCGGAAAAACACTGAAGCTTTCTTT
NA	NA	TRBV14	TRBJ2-1	CASSPPRLGSGYEQFF	TGTGCCAGCAGCCCGCCTAGATTGGGGTCTGGGTATGAGCAGTTCTTC
once	TRBD1	TRBV29-1	TRBJ2-7	CSVDGDSSYEQYF	TGCAGCGTCGACGGGGACAGTTCCTACGAGCAGTACTTC
NA	NA	TRBV2	TRBJ1-2	CASSDNYGYTF	TGTGCCAGCAGTGATAACTATGGCTACACCTTC
NA	NA	TRBV5-1	TRBJ2-7	CASRAANYEQYF	TGCGCCAGCAGGGCAGCTAACTACGAGCAGTACTTC
once	TRBD2	TRBV9	TRBJ2-2	CASSGLLRLAGATGELFF	TGTGCCAGCAGCGGTCTGCTTCGACTAGCGGGGGCCACCGGGGAGCTGTTTTTT